These 15 T cell receptor beta chains originate from one sample sequenced in a study of radiation and T cells in renal cell carcinoma. This table comes from immunoSEQ multiplex PCR, and its TCRdb copy is limited to in-frame clones, with some not included. The sample shows about 83,000 clones, over 65% of them seen only once. Stated time point: blood 4 weeks post-SBRT, at nephrectomy. Treatment: 15 Gy SBRT to primary tumor, nephrectomy 4 weeks later. The sequencing here drew on blood, taken from a patient whose treatment included radiotherapy and nephrectomy. These receptors came from an older woman with renal cell carcinoma.

The chain combines TRBV28 with TRBJ2-2, with D possibly being TRBD1 (6 bases). V was clipped by 5 bases and J by 0 bases, with 16 bases between them. The CDR3 loop spans 17 amino acids. From germline, CDR1 is MDHEN and CDR2 SYDVKM. CDR3 residues: CASSTHRAQSNTGELFF. CDR3 DNA: TGTGCCAGCAGTACACACAGGGCCCAGTCGAACACCGGGGAGCTGTTTTTT.

The CDR3, as DNA: TGCGCCAGCAGCCGAACCGCCGGACCTCCGAGACCGTCTGGGGCCAACGTCCTGACTTTC. This translates into CASSRTAGPPRPSGANVLTF. The V gene is TRBV4-1, the J gene TRBJ2-6; D gene uncertain. The V end was cut by 4 bases, the J end by 1 base, with 23 bases between. Germline-derived CDR1 and CDR2 are MGHRA and YSYEKL. The CDR3 sequence is 20 residues long.

V usage is TRBV6-4 and J usage is TRBJ2-7; D remains ambiguous. Trimming pared 2 bases from V and 5 bases from J, leaving 28 bases between. The CDR3 runs to 19 residues. Per the germline V gene, CDR1 is MRHNA and CDR2 is SNTAGT. CDR3 region: CASSDPIGKSALSSHEQYF. The CDR3 DNA reads as TGTGCCAGCAGTGACCCGATAGGGAAGAGTGCCCTCTCATCCCACGAGCAGTACTTC.

A note on this clone: Other DNA sequences in this specimen translate into the identical CDR3. This rearrangement joins TRBV7-9 to TRBJ1-1; D is unclear. Germline loops: CDR1 SEHNR, CDR2 FQNEAQ (reference sequence). The CDR3 totals 13 residues. V lost 1 base to trimming and J lost 5 bases, with 8 bases between them. Here the CDR3 DNA reads TGTGCCAGCAGCTTAGAAGGAGCGACTGAAGCTTTCTTT. Amino acid sequence: CASSLEGATEAFF.

This rearrangement joins TRBV6-1 to TRBJ1-6, with TRBD1 matching 8 bases. Germline V gene lookup returns CDR1 MNHNS and CDR2 SASEGT. The CDR3 runs 13 residues. V was clipped by 6 bases and J by 9 bases; unmatched bases: 4. The CDR3 DNA follows: TGTGCCAGCAGGACAGGGGTTGGTTCACCCCTCCACTTT. Encoded protein: CASRTGVGSPLHF.

The rearrangement links TRBV9 to TRBJ1-1; possible D gene TRBD1, 6 bases. In germline, CDR1 is SGDLS, CDR2 YYNGEE. V lost 2 bases to trimming and J lost 1 base, with 12 bases between them. CDR3 length equals 15 residues. DNA for the CDR3: TGTGCCAGCAGCGTCCCCAGGGGTCCGAACACTGAAGCTTTCTTT. This encodes CASSVPRGPNTEAFF.

The chain links TRBV4-1 to TRBJ2-1; D is perhaps TRBD2 (6 bases). The CDR3 runs 16 residues. The V gene's germline CDR1 is MGHRA and CDR2 YSYEKL. Deletions cut 0 bases from V and 2 bases from J, with 11 bases between. The CDR3 region is CASSQDAGKTYNEQFF. The CDR3 nucleotides are TGCGCCAGCAGCCAAGATGCGGGAAAGACCTACAATGAGCAGTTCTTC.

This sequence joins TRBV19 and TRBJ2-1, with 9 bases lining up with TRBD2. The CDR3 sequence is 18 residues long. The germline gives CDR1 LNHDA, CDR2 SQIVND (reference sequence). The junction had 15 bases not matched to a gene; V was cut back by 7 bases and J by 2 bases. This chain's CDR3 is CASISAGGRLAAYNEQFF. The DNA for the CDR3 is TGTGCCAGTATTTCCGCAGGCGGCAGACTAGCGGCCTACAATGAGCAGTTCTTC.

The rearrangement links TRBV19 to TRBJ1-3; D is possibly TRBD1 (6 bases). CDR1 is LNHDA and CDR2 is SQIVND in the germline V gene (reference sequence). This CDR3 comprises 15 residues. V lost 6 bases to trimming and J lost 2 bases, with 14 bases between them. DNA for the CDR3: TGTGCCAGTAGGAGGGGGAACCAACCTGGAAACACCATATATTTT. The encoded protein is CASRRGNQPGNTIYF.

In this sample, this clone turned up a few times. The J gene is TRBJ2-2, the V gene TRBV4-1; tentatively, D is TRBD1 (6 bases). Germline V gene sequence: CDR1 MGHRA, CDR2 YSYEKL. This CDR3 is 15 amino acids long. Trimming stripped 4 bases from V and 2 bases from J, with 11 bases between. This CDR3 reads CASSPGTINTGELFF. The CDR3 coding sequence is TGCGCCAGCAGCCCGGGGACAATAAACACCGGGGAGCTGTTTTTT.

The chain combines TRBV2 with TRBJ1-4; no reliable D call. CDR1 and CDR2 (germline): SNHLY, FYNNEI. V lost 7 bases, J lost 7 bases, and 19 bases lay in between. The CDR3 has 15 residues. This CDR3 is CASTRTLNGSEKLFF. The DNA for the CDR3 is TGTGCCAGCACGAGAACCTTAAATGGGAGTGAAAAACTGTTTTTT.

On this clone: No DNA is shown, since the ends of the CDR3 on it are uncertain; the CDR3 is the one TCRdb lists. J is TRBJ2-1 and V is TRBV9; the table's D gene call, TRBD2, was not cross checked with the DNA. The CDR3 has 12 residues if both end residues are counted. Germline V lookup: CDR1 SGDLS, CDR2 YYNGEE. The CDR3 reads CASSVGGGTPFF.

The rearrangement joins TRBV6-1 to TRBJ1-2; 10 nucleotides align to TRBD1. The V gene's germline CDR1 is MNHNS and CDR2 SASEGT. This CDR3 has 15 residues. J gave up 6 bases and V 7 bases, and 11 bases lay outside the gene matches. The CDR3 is CASTSGTGAVDGYTF. The CDR3 DNA sequence: TGTGCCAGCACGTCAGGGACAGGGGCTGTTGATGGCTACACCTTC.

This clone has more than one count but fewer than ten. The chain is built from TRBV6-1 and TRBJ1-1; D is possibly TRBD1 (6 bases). V gave up 5 bases and J gave up 5 bases, with 15 bases separating them. Germline assignment: CDR1 MNHNS and CDR2 SASEGT. The CDR3 sequence is 14 residues long. In DNA, the CDR3 is TGTGCCAGCAGTTCCTTCGGGGGCGAAACTGAAGCTTTCTTT. This encodes CASSSFGGETEAFF.

This chain joins TRBV19 and TRBJ2-1; weak D call: TRBD2 (6 bases). Germline V gives CDR1 LNHDA, CDR2 SQIVND (reference sequence). V was shortened by 5 bases and J by 7 bases, with 21 bases between the two germline ends. The CDR3 extends over 16 amino acids. For the CDR3, the DNA is TGTGCCAGTAGTCTGCTCACCGGGACGGAGGGGAATGAGCAGTTCTTC. Its protein product is CASSLLTGTEGNEQFF. The complete variable domain, with remaining parts taken from reference TRBV19 and TRBJ2-1, reads DGGITQSPKYLFRKEGQNVTLSCEQNLNHDAMYWYRQDPGQGLRLIYYSQIVNDFQKGDIAEGYSVSREKKESFPLTVTSAQKNPTAFYLCASSLLTGTEGNEQFFGPGTRLTVL.